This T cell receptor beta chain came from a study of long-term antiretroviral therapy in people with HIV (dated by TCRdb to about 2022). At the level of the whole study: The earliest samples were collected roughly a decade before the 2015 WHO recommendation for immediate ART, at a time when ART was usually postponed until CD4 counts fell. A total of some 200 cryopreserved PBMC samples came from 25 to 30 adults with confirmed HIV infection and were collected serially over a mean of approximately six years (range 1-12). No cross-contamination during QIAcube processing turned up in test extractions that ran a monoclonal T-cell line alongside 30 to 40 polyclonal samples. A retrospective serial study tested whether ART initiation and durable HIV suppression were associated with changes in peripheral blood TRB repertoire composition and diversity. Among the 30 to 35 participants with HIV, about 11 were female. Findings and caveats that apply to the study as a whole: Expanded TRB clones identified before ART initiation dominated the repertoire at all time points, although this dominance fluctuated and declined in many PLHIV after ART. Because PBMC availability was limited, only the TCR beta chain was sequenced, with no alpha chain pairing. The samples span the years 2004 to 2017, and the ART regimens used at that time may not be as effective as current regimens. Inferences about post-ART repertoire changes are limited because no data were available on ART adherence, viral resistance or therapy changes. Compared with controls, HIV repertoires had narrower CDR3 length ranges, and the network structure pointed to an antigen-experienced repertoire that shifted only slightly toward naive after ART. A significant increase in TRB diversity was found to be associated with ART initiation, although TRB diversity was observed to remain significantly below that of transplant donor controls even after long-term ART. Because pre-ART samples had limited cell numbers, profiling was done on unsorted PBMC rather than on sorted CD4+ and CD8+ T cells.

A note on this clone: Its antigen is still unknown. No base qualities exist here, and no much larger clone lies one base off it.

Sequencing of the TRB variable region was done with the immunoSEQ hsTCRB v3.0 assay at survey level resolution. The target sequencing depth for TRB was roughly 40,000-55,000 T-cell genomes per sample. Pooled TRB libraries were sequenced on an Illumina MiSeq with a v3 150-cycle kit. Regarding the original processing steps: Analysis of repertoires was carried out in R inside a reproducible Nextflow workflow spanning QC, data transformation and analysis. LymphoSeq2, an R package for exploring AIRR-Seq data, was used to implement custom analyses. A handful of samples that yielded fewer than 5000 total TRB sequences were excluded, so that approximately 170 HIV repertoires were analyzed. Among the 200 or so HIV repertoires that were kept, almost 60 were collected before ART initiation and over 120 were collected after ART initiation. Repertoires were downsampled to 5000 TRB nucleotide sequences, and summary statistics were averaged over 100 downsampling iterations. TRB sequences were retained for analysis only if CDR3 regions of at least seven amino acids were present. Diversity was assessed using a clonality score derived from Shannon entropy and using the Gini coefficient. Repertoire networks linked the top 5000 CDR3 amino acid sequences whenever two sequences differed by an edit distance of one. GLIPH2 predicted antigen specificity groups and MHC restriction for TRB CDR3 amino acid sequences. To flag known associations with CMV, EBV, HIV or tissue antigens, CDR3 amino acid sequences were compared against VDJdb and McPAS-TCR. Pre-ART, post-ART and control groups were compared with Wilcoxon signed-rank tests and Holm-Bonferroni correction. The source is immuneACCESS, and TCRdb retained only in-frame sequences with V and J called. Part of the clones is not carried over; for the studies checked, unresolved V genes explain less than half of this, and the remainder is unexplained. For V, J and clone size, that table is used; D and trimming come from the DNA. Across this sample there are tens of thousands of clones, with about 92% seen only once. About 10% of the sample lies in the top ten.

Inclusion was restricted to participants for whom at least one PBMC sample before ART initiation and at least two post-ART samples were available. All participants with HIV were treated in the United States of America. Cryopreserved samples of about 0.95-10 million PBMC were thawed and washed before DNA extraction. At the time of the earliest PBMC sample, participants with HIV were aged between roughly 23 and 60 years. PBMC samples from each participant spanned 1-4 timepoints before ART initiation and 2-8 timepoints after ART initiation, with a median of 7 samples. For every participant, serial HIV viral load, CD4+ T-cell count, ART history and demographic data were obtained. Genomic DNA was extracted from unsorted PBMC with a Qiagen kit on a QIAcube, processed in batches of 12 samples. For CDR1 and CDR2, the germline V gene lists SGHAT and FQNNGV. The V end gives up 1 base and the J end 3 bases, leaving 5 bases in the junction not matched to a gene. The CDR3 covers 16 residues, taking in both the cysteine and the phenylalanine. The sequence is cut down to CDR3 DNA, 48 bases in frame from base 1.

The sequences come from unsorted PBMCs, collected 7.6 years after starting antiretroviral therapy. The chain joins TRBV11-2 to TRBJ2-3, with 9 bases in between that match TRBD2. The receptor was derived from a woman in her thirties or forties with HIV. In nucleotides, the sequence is TGTGCCAGCAGCTTAGGAGCGGGGGGCGCTACAGATACGCAGTATTTT. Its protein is CASSLGAGGATDTQYF.